This T cell receptor beta chain was recorded in a study of neurological immune-mediated disorders. Whole-study findings and limits: Subjects shared no identical expanded-clone CDR3 amino acid sequences, suggesting private TCR-beta repertoires in all groups. It was HTLV-1-associated myelopathy that showed the most TCR clonal expansion, while multiple sclerosis showed the least, falling below healthy controls.

The CDR3 loop spans 15 amino acids. CDR1 and CDR2 (germline): SGHRS, YFSETQ. V was trimmed by 7 bases and J by 0 bases, leaving 15 bases between them. This clonotype came up many times. The target antigen is unknown. cDNA synthesis was performed by 5'RACE with 10-nucleotide random UMIs. TCRdb used MiXCR to reprocess the 5' RACE reads, holding one entry per CDR3 protein. The repertoire has more than 95,000 distinct CDR3 sequences, 10% to 14% of them found once; the top ten carry approximately 3.4%. Sample time point: longitudinal time-point 3. Unsorted libraries came from 2 million PBMCs stored at -80 °C.

The gene calls are TRBV5-1 and TRBJ2-3; TRBD2 might be the D (5 bases). The TCR was taken from a female donor with HTLV-1-associated myelopathy (HAM/TSP). The sample was PBMCs. CDR3 residues: CASRLRGDSTDTQYF. In nucleotides, the CDR3 is TGCGCCAGCCGTCTCCGGGGAGATAGCACAGATACGCAGTATTTT.